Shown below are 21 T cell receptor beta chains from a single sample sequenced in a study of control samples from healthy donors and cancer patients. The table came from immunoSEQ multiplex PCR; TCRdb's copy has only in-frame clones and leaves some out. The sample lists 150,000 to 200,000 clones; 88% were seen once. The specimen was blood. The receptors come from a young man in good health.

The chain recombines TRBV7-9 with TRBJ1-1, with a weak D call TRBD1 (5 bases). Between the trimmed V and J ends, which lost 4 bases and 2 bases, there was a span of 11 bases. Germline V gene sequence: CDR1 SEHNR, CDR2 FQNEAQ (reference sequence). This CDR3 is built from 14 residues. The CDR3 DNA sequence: TGTGCCAGCAGCTCCCGGGACGGAAACACTGAAGCTTTCTTT. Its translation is CASSSRDGNTEAFF.

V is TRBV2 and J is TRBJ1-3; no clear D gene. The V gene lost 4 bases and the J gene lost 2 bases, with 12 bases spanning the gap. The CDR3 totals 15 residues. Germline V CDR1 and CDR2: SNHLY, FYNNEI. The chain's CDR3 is CASSGTPVPGNTIYF. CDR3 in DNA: TGTGCCAGCAGTGGGACCCCGGTCCCTGGAAACACCATATATTTT.

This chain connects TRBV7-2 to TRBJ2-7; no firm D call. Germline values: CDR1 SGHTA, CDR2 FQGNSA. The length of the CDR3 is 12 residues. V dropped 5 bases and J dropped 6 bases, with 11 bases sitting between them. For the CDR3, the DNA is TGTGCCAGCAGCCCCCGGTTGGGCGAGCAGTACTTC. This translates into CASSPRLGEQYF.

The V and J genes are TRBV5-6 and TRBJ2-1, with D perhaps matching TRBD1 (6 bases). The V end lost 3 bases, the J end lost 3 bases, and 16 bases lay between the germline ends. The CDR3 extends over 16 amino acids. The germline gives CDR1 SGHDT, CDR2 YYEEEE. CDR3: CASSSLRDNYYNEQFF. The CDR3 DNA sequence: TGTGCCAGCAGCTCACTCCGGGACAACTACTACAATGAGCAGTTCTTC.

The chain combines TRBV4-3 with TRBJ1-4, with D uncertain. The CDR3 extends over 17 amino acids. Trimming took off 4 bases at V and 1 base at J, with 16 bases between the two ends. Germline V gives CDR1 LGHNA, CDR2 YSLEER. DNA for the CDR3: TGCGCCAGCAGCCCGAGGTTAGGAGGGATAACTAATGAAAAACTGTTTTTT. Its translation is CASSPRLGGITNEKLFF.

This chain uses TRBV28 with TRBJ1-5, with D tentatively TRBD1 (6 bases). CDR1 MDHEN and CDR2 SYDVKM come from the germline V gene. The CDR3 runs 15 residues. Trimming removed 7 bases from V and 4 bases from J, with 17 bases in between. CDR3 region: CASNPAGEGNQPQHF. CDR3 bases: TGTGCCAGCAATCCGGCAGGGGAAGGTAATCAGCCCCAGCATTTT.

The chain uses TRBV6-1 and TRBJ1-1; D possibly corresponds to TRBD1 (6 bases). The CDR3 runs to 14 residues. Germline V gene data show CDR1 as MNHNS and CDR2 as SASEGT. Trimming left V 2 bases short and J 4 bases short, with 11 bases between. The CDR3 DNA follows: TGTGCCAGCAGTGAAAGGGGGGGAATCACTGAAGCTTTCTTT. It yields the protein CASSERGGITEAFF.

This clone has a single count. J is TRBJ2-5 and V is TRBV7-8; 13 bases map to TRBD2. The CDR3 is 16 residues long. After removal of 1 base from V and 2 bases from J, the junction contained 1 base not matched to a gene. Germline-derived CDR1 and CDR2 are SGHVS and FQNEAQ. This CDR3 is CASSLGLAGGQETQYF. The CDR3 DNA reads TGTGCCAGCAGCTTAGGACTAGCGGGGGGACAAGAGACCCAGTACTTC.

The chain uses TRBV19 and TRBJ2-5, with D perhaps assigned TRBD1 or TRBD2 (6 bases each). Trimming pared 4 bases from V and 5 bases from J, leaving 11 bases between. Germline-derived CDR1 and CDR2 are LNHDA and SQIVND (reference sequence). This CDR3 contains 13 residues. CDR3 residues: CASSTEGGETQYF. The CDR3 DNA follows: TGTGCCAGTAGTACCGAGGGGGGCGAGACCCAGTACTTC.

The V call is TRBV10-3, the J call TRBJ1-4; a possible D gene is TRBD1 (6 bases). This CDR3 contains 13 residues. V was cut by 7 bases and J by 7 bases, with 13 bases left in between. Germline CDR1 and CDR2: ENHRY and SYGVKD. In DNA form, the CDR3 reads TGTGCCATCAAGGGGGGTCAAGGTGAAAAACTGTTTTTT. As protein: CAIKGGQGEKLFF.

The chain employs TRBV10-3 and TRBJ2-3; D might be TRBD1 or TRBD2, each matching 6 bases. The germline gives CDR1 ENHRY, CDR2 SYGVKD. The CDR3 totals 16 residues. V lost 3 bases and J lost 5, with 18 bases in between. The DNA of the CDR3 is TGTGCCATCAGTGAAGAAGAGGGGGGCGGTAGAGATACGCAGTATTTT. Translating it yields CAISEEEGGGRDTQYF.

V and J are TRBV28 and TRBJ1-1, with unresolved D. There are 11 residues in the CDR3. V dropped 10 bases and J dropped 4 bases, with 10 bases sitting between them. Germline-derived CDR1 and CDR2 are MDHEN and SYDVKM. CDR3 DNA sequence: TGTGCCACCGAGGGAGGCACTGAAGCTTTCTTT. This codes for CATEGGTEAFF.

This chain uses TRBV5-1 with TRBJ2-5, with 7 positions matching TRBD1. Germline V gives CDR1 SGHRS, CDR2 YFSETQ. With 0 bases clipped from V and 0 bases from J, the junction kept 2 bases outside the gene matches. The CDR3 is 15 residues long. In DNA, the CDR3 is TGCGCCAGCAGCTTGGGACAGGGCAACCAAGAGACCCAGTACTTC. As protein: CASSLGQGNQETQYF.

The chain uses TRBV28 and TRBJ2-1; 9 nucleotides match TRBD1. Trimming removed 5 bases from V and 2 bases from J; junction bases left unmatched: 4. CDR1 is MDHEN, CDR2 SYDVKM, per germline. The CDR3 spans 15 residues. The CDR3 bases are TGTGCCAGCAGTGAACAGGGGGCAGCCTACAATGAGCAGTTCTTC. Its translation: CASSEQGAAYNEQFF.

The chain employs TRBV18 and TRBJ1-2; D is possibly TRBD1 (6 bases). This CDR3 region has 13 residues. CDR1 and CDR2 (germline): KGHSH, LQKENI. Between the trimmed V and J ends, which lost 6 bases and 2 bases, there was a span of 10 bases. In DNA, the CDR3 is TGTGCCAGCTCGCGACAGGAGAACTATGGCTACACCTTC. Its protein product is CASSRQENYGYTF.

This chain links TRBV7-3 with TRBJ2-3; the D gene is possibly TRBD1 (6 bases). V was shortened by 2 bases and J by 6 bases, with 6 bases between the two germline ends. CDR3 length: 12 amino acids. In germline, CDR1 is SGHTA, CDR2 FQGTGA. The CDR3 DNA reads TGTGCCAGCAGCTTAGACAGGGATACGCAGTATTTT. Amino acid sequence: CASSLDRDTQYF. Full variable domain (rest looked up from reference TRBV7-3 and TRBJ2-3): GAGVSQTPSNKVTEKGKYVELRCDPISGHTALYWYRQSLGQGPEFLIYFQGTGAADDSGLPNDRFFAVRPEGSVSTLKIQRTERGDSAVYLCASSLDRDTQYFGPGTRLTVL.

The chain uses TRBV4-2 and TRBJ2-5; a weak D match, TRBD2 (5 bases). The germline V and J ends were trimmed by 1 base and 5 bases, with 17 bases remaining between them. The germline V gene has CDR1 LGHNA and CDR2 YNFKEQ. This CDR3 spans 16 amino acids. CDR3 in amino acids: CASSQGLNSADETQYF. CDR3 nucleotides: TGTGCCAGCAGCCAAGGGTTGAATAGCGCCGACGAGACCCAGTACTTC.

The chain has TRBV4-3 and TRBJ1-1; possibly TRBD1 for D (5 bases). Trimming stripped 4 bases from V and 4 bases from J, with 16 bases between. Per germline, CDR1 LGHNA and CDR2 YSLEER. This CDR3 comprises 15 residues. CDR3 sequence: CASSPKPGGTTEAFF. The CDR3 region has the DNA TGCGCCAGCAGCCCAAAGCCAGGCGGGACCACTGAAGCTTTCTTT.

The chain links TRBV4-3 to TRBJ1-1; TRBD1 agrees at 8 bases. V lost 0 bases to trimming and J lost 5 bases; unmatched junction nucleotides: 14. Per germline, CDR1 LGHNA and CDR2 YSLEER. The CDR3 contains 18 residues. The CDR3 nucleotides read TGCGCCAGCAGCCAAGACATGAGGCAGGGGGCACGGGTTACTGAAGCTTTCTTT. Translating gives CASSQDMRQGARVTEAFF.

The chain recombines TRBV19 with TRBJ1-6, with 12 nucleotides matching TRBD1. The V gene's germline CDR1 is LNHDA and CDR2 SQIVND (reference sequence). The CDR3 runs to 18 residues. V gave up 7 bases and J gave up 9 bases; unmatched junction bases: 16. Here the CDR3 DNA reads TGTGCCAGTACCCGCAATACGGGACAGGGGGCAAAGAGTTCACCCCTCCACTTT. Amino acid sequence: CASTRNTGQGAKSSPLHF.

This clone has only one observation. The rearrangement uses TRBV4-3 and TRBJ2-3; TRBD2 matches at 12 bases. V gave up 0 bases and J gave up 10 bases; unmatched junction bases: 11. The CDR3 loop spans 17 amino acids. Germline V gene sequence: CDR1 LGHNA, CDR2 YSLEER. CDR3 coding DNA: TGCGCCAGCAGCCAAGAATTGGCTAGCGGGGGGGCCGTTTCGCAGTATTTT. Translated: CASSQELASGGAVSQYF.